This T cell receptor beta chain comes out of a study of blood T cell repertoires in COVID-19. Study-wide context: The samples span acute and convalescent COVID-19 from the United States, Italy and Spain.

TCRdb's table, derived via immunoSEQ multiplex PCR, lists solely in-frame clones and lacks some. The sample lists hundreds of thousands of clones, approximately 85% occurring once. Clinical history reported by participants formed the basis on which cohorts were assigned. The TCR originated in a woman in her forties or fifties with acute COVID-19. The sample taken for sequencing was PBMCs or T cells enriched from blood (not recorded which).

As DNA, the CDR3 is TGTGCCTGGAGTTTAAGCCAGGGGTTAAGCTATGGCTACACCTTC. Translated, it gives CAWSLSQGLSYGYTF. The V and J genes are TRBV30 and TRBJ1-2; D may be TRBD1 (6 bases). V was shortened by 2 bases and J by 4 bases, with 17 bases between the two germline ends. The CDR3 is 15 residues long. Per the germline V gene, CDR1 is GTSNPN and CDR2 is SVGIG (reference sequence).